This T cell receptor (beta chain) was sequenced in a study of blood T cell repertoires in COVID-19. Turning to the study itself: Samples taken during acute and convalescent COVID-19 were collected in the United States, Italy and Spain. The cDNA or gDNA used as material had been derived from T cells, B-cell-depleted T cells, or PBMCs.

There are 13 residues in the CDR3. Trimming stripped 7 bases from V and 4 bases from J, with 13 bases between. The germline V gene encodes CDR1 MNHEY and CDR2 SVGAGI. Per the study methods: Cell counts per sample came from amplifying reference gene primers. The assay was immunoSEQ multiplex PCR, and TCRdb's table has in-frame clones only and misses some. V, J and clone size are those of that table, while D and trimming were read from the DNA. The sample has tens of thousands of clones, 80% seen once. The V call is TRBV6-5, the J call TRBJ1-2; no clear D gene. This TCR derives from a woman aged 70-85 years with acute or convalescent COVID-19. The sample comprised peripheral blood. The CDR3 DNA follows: TGTGCCAGCACCTCCCCTCTACGCTATGGCTACACCTTC. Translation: CASTSPLRYGYTF.